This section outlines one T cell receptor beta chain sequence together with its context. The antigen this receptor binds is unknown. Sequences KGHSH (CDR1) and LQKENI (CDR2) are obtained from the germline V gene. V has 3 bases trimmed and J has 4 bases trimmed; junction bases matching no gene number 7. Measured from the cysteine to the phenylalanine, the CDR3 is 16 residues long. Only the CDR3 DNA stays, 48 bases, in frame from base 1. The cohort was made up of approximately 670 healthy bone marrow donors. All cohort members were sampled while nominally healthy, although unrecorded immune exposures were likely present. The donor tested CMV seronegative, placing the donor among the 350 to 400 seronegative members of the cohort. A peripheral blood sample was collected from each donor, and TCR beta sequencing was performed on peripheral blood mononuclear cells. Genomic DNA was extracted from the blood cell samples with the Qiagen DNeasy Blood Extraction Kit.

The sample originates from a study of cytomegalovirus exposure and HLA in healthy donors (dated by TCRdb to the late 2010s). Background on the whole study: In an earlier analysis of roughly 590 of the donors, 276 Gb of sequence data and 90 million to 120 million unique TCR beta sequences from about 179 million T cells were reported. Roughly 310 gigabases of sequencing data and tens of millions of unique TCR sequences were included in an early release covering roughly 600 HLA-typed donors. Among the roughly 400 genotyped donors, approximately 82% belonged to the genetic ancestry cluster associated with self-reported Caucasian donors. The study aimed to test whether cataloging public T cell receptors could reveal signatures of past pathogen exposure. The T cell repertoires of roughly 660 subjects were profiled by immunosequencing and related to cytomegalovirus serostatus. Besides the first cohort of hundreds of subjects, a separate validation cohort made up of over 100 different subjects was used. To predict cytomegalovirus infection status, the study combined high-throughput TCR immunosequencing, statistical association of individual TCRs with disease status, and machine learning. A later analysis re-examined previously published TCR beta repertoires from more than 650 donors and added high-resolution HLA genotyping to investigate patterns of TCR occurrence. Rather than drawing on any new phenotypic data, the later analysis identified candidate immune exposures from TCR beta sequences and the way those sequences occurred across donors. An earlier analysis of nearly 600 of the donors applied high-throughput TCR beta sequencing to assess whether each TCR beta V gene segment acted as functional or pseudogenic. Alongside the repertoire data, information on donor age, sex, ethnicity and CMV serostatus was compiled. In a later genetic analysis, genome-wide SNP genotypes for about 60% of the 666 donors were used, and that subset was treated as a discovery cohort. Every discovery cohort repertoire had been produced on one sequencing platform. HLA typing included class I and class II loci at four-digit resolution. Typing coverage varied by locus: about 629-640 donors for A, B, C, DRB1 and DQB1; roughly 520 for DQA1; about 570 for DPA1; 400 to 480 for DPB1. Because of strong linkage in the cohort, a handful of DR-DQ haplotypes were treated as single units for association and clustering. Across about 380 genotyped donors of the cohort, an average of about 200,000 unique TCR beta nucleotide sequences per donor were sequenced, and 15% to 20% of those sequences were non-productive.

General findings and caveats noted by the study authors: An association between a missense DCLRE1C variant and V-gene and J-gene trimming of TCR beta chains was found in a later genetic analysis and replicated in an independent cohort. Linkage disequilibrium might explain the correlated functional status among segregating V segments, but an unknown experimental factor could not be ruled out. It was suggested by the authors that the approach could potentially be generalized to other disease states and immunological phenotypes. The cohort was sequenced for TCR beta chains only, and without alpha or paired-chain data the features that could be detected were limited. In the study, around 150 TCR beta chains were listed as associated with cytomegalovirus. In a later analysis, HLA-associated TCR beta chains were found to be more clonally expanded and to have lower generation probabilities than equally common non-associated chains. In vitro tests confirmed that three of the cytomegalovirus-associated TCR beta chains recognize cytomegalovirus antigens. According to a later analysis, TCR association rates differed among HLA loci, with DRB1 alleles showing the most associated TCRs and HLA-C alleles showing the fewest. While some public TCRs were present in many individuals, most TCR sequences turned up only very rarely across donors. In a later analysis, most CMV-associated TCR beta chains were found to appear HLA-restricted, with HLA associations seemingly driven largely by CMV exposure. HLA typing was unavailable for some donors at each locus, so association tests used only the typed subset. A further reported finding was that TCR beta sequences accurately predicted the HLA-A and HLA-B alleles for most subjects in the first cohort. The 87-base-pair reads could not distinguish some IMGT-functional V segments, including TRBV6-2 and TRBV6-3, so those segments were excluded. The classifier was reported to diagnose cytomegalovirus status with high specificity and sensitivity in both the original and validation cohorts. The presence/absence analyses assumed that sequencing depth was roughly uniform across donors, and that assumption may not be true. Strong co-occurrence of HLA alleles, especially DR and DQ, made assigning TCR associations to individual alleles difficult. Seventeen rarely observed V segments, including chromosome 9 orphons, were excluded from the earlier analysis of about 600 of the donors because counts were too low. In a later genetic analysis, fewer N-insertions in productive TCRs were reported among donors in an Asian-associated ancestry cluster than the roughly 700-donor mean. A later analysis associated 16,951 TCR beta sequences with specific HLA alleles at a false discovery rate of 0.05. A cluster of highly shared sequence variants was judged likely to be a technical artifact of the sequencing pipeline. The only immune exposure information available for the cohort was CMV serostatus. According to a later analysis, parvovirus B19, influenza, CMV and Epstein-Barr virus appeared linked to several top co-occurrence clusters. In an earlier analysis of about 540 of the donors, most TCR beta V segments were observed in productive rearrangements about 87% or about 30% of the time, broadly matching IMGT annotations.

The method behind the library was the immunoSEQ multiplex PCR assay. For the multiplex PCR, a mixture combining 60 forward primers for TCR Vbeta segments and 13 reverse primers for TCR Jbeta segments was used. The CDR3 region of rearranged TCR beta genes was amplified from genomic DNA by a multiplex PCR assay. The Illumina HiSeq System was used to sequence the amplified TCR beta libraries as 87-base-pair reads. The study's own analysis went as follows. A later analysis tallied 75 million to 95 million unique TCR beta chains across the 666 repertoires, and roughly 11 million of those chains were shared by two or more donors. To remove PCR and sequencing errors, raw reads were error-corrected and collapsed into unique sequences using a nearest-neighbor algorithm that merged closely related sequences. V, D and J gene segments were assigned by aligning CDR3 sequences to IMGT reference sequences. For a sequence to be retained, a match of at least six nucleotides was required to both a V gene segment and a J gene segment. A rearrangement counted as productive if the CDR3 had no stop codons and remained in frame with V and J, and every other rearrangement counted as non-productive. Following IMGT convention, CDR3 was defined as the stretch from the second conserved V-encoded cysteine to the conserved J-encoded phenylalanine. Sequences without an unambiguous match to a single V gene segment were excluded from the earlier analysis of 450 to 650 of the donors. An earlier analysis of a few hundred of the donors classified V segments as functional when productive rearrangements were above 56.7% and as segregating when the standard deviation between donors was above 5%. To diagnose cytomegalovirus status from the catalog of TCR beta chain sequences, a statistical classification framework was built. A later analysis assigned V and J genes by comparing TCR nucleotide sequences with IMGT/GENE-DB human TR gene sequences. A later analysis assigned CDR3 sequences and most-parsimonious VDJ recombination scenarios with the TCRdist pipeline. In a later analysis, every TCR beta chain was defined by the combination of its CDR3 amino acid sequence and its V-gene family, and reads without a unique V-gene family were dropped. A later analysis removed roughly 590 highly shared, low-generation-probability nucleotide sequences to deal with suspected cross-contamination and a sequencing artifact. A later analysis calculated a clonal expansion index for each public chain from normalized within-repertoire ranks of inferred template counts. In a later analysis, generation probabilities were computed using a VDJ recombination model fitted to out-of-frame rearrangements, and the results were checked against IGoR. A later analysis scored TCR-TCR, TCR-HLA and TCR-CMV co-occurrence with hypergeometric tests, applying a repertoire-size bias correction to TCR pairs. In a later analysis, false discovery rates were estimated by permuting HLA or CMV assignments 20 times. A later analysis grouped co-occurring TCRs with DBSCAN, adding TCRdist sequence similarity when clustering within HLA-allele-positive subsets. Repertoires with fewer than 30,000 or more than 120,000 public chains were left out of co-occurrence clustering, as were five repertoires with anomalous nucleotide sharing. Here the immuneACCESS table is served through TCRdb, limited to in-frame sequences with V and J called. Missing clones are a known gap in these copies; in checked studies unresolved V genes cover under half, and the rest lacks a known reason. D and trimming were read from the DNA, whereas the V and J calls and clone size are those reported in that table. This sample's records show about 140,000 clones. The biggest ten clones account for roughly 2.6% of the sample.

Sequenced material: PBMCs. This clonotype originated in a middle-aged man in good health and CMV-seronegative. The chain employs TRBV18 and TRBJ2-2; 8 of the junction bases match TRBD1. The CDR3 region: CASSPDRVQGTGELFF. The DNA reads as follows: TGTGCCAGCTCACCGGACAGGGTACAGGGCACCGGGGAGCTGTTTTTT. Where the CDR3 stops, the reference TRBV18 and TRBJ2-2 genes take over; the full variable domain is NAGVMQNPRHLVRRRGQEARLRCSPMKGHSHVYWYRQLPEEGLKFMVYLQKENIIDESGMPKERFSAEFPKEGPSILRIQQVVRGDSAAYFCASSPDRVQGTGELFFGEGSRLTVL.